A few counts support the clone carrying this T cell receptor delta chain. The antigen is unknown. A much larger clone lies a single base off, so this may be a read error. Germline CDR1 is TSWWSYY and CDR2 is QGS. The CDR3 loop spans 25 amino acids. The data stem from a study of γδ T cells in repeated Plasmodium falciparum infection. Study details: Malian gammadelta TCRs were studied during no-transmission periods and across acute malaria episodes. Study observations and caveats: The Malian cohort came from a small rural village of predominantly one ethnic group.

TRG and TRD sequences were obtained from every sorted gammadelta sample. TCRdb fed the multiplex PCR reads into CATT to redo clone calling. The sample comprises under 50,000 delta-chain clones, around 1.6% of which are singletons, and 8.5% to 10% rests with the top ten. Vgamma9/Vdelta2+ and Vdelta2-negative gammadelta T cells were flow-sorted from PBMC for bulk sequencing. The sequencing input was gamma-delta T cells from blood. The source is a pool of human donors (malaria-infected and uninfected, not separated). Called V gene: TRDV1; the J gene was not called; TRDD3 is taken as the D call from the table, unchecked against the DNA. CDR3 amino acids: CALGELPYVAIKIPVLGDTPDKLIF. The CDR3 region has the DNA TGTGCTCTTGGGGAACTACCCTATGTCGCCATTAAAATTCCGGTACTGGGGGATACCCCCGATAAACTCATCTTC.